This note documents a single T cell receptor (beta chain) sequence. Profiles of TCR beta VDJ and CDR3 were generated from a genomic DNA template. Each CDR3 protein gets one entry after TCRdb re-called the reads with MiXCR. Seen here are 270,000 or so distinct CDR3 sequences, 82% observed once, and the top ten hold over 35%. These data are taken from a study of CD8+CD57+ T cells in acquired aplastic anemia. The wider study: An average of 3.2 ug of DNA was obtained from sorted CD4+ and CD8+ cells.

All sequencing subjects had displayed CD8+CD57+ cell expansion on flow cytometry. The germline V gene encodes CDR1 SGHDT and CDR2 YYEEEE. The CDR3 has 15 residues. The germline V and J ends were trimmed by 0 bases and 2 bases, with 11 bases remaining between them. The sequence was obtained from a human donor with aplastic anemia. The chain uses TRBV5-6 and TRBJ1-2; D is unclear. The sequenced material came from sorted CD4+, CD8+, or CD8+CD57+ T cells (not recorded which) from PBMCs. The CDR3 loop is CASSLGRKGNYGYTF. CDR3 bases: TGTGCCAGCAGCTTGGGGAGGAAAGGGAACTATGGCTACACCTTC.